A single sample gave rise to the 13 T cell receptor beta chains below, sequenced in a study of shared clonotypes between healthy human individuals. Sequencing was performed with immunoSEQ multiplex PCR; in TCRdb, only in-frame clones are kept and a portion is missing. The sample consists of more than 400,000 clones, 90% to 96% of them appearing once. The sample comprised naive CD4+ T cells sorted from blood. The subset was: CD45RA+ positively selected. The receptors were gathered from a woman in her twenties or thirties in good health.

This clone occurred once. This rearrangement joins TRBV6-5 to TRBJ1-2, with D perhaps matching TRBD1 (6 bases). The CDR3 is 14 amino acids. Germline CDR1 is MNHEY and CDR2 is SVGAGI. Trimming left V 6 bases short and J 4 bases short, with 15 bases between. This CDR3 is CASSTQGTFYGYTF. The CDR3 coding sequence is TGTGCCAGCAGCACACAGGGAACGTTCTATGGCTACACCTTC.

The gene calls are TRBV11-3 and TRBJ2-7; 9 positions agree with TRBD2. Germline V gene data show CDR1 as SGHNT and CDR2 as YENEEA. Unmatched junction bases numbered 15, after V lost 5 bases and J lost 1 base. This CDR3 spans 18 amino acids. As DNA, the CDR3 is TGTGCCAGCAGCCCGGGACTAGCTGGGGAGATCGGATCCTACGAGCAGTACTTC. It translates to CASSPGLAGEIGSYEQYF.

The chain uses TRBV5-1 and TRBJ1-1; 8 bases are shared with TRBD1. The CDR3 runs 15 residues. Germline values: CDR1 SGHRS, CDR2 YFSETQ. J lost 4 bases, V lost 4 bases, and 9 bases had no gene match. Here the CDR3 reads CASSGPGQDSTEAFF. The CDR3 coding sequence is TGCGCCAGCAGCGGACCGGGACAGGATAGCACTGAAGCTTTCTTT.

This chain links TRBV19 with TRBJ1-5; D possibly corresponds to TRBD1 (5 bases). Germline V gene data show CDR1 as LNHDA and CDR2 as SQIVND (reference sequence). The CDR3 length is 20 residues. The V and J ends lost 5 bases and 0 bases respectively, with 26 bases between them. DNA of the CDR3: TGTGCCAGTAGTCCCCCGGGGCAGGGAATTCCGGTTTATAGCAATCAGCCCCAGCATTTT. This encodes CASSPPGQGIPVYSNQPQHF.

This clone occurred a few times. The V and J genes are TRBV7-3 and TRBJ2-7, with 7 bases identical to TRBD2. This CDR3 spans 13 amino acids. The ends lost 3 bases at V and 6 bases at J; junction bases unmatched: 5. Germline V gives CDR1 SGHTA, CDR2 FQGTGA. CDR3 DNA: TGTGCCAGCAGCTTTGCGGGAGAAAGCGAGCAGTACTTC. Translation gives CASSFAGESEQYF.

V gene TRBV7-9 combines with J gene TRBJ1-4; D may be TRBD1 (6 bases). Between the trimmed V and J ends, which lost 2 bases and 2 bases, there was a span of 9 bases. The germline V gene encodes CDR1 SEHNR and CDR2 FQNEAQ (reference sequence). The CDR3 has 15 residues. CDR3 residues: CASSLMGATNEKLFF. In nucleotides, the CDR3 is TGTGCCAGCAGCTTAATGGGGGCGACTAATGAAAAACTGTTTTTT.

The CDR3 DNA reads as TGCAGCGTACACAGGGACGCGGGTGAAAAACTGTTTTTT. Translating gives CSVHRDAGEKLFF. This rearrangement joins TRBV29-1 to TRBJ1-4; D might be TRBD1 (6 bases). Germline V CDR1 and CDR2: SQVTM, ANQGSEA. V lost 6 bases and J 7 bases, leaving 15 bases between the germline ends. The CDR3 runs 13 residues.

V is TRBV10-1 and J is TRBJ2-1; the match to TRBD2 covers 7 bases. This CDR3 is 13 amino acids long. Germline CDR1 reads WNHNN; CDR2 reads SYGVQD (reference sequence). The V and J ends lost 9 bases and 2 bases, in that order; junction bases with no gene match: 4. Written as DNA, the CDR3 is TGCGCCAGTAGCGGGCGCGCCTACAATGAGCAGTTCTTC. It codes for CASSGRAYNEQFF.

The V and J genes are TRBV15 and TRBJ2-7; 12 bases are a match to TRBD2. Losses at the gene ends were 1 base for V and 1 base for J; bases not matched to a gene: 2. The CDR3 is 16 amino acids. Germline V CDR1 and CDR2: LNHNV, YYDKDF (reference sequence). Here the CDR3 reads CATSRGGLAGSYEQYF. CDR3 DNA sequence: TGTGCCACCAGCAGAGGTGGACTAGCGGGATCCTACGAGCAGTACTTC.

The chain employs TRBV19 and TRBJ1-6, with D perhaps TRBD1 (5 bases). This CDR3 comprises 15 residues. The ends were cut back, 4 bases at V and 7 bases at J, with 14 bases in the middle. The germline gives CDR1 LNHDA, CDR2 SQIVND (reference sequence). The CDR3 loop reads CASSTPGLENSPLHF. CDR3 coding DNA: TGTGCCAGTAGTACGCCAGGGCTAGAGAATTCACCCCTCCACTTT.

V and J are TRBV18 and TRBJ1-1; 10 bases match TRBD1. Unmatched junction bases numbered 2, after V lost 2 bases and J lost 5 bases. The CDR3 contains 14 residues. The V gene's germline CDR1 is KGHSH and CDR2 LQKENI. DNA of the CDR3: TGTGCCAGCTCACCAGGGACAGGGGATACTGAAGCTTTCTTT. Its protein is CASSPGTGDTEAFF.

This clone was observed once. This chain joins TRBV27 and TRBJ2-1; D may be TRBD1 or TRBD2 (5 bases each). V was pared by 1 base and J by 7 bases, with 5 bases between. Germline V lookup: CDR1 MNHEY, CDR2 SMNVEV (reference sequence). This CDR3 region has 12 residues. The CDR3 nucleotides read TGTGCCAGCAGTTTATGGGGGAATGAGCAGTTCTTC. It encodes CASSLWGNEQFF.

The V gene is TRBV5-1, the J gene TRBJ2-7; 10 nucleotides agree with TRBD1. Germline CDR1 is SGHRS and CDR2 is YFSETQ. The CDR3 loop spans 18 amino acids. Losses at the gene ends were 0 bases for V and 2 bases for J; bases not matched to a gene: 11. This chain's CDR3 is CASSLAGRRDRGPYEQYF. The DNA for the CDR3 is TGCGCCAGCAGCTTGGCCGGGAGGCGGGACAGGGGACCCTACGAGCAGTACTTC.